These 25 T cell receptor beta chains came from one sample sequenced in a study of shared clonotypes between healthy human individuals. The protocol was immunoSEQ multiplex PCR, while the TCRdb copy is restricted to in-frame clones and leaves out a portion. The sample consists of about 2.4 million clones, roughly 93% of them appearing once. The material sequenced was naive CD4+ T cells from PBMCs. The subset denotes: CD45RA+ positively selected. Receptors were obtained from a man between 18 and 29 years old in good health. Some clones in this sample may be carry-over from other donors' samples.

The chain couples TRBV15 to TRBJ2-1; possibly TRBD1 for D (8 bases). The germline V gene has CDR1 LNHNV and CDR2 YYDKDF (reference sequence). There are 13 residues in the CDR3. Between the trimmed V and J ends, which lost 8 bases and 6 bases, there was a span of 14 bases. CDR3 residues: CATGQGGGNEQFF. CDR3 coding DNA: TGTGCCACCGGACAGGGAGGGGGCAATGAGCAGTTCTTC.

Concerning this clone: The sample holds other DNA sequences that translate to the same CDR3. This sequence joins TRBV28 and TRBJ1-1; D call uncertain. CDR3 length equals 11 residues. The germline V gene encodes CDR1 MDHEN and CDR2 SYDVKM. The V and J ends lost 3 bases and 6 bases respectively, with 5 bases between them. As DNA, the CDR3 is TGTGCCAGCAGTTTGCTCGCTGAAGCTTTCTTT. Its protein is CASSLLAEAFF. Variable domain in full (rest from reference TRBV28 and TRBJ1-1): DVKVTQSSRYLVKRTGEKVFLECVQDMDHENMFWYRQDPGLGLRLIYFSYDVKMKEKGDIPEGYSVSREKKERFSLILESASTNQTSMYLCASSLLAEAFFGQGTRLTVV.

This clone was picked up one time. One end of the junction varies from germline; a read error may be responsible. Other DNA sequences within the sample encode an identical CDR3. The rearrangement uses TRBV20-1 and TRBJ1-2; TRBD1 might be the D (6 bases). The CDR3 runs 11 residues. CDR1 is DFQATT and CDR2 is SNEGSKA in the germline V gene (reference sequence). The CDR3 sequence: CSASHGTRQPF. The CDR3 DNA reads TGCAGTGCGAGTCATGGGACACGGCAGCCCTTC.

The DNA of the CDR3 is TGTGCCTGGAGTGTACTGTACCAGCCCCAGCATTTT. Amino acid sequence: CAWSVLYQPQHF. This sequence joins TRBV30 and TRBJ1-5; D is unresolved. Germline V gene sequence: CDR1 GTSNPN, CDR2 SVGIG (reference sequence). Trimming took off 0 bases at V and 7 bases at J, with 7 bases between the two ends. This CDR3 has 12 amino acids.

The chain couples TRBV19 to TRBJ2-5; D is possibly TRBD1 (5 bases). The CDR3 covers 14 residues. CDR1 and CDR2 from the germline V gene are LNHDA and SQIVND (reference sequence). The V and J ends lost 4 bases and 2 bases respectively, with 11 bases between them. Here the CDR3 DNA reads TGTGCCAGTAGTAAGATGACAGCACAAGAGACCCAGTACTTC. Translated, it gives CASSKMTAQETQYF.

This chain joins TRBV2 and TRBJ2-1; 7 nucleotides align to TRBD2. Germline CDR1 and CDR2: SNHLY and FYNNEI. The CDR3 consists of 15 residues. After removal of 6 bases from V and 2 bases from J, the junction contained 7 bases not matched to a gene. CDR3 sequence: CASRDRLAAYNEQFF. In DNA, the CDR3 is TGTGCCAGCAGAGATCGACTAGCCGCCTACAATGAGCAGTTCTTC.

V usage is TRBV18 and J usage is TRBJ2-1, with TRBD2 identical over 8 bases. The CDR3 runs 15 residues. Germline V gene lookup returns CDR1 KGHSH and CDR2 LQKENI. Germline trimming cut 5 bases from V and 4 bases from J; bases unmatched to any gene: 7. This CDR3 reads CASSSLTSEYNEQFF. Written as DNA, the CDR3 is TGTGCCAGCTCATCCCTGACTAGCGAATACAATGAGCAGTTCTTC.

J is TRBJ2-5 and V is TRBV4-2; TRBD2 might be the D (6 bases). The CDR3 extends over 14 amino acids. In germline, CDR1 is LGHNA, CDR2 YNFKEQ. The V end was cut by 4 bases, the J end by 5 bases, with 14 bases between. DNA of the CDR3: TGTGCCAGCAGCCCGGGAGCTAACGGCGAGACCCAGTACTTC. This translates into CASSPGANGETQYF.

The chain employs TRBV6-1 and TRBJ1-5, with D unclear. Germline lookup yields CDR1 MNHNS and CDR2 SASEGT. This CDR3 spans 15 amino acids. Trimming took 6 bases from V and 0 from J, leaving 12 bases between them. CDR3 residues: CASRALGGSNQPQHF. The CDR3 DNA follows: TGTGCCAGCAGGGCCCTGGGCGGTAGCAATCAGCCCCAGCATTTT.

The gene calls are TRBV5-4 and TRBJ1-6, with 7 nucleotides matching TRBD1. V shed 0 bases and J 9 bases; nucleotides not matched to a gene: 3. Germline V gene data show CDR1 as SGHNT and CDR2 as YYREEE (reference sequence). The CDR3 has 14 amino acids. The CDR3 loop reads CASSLEQGSSPLHF. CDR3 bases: TGTGCCAGCAGCTTGGAACAGGGGTCTTCACCCCTCCACTTT.

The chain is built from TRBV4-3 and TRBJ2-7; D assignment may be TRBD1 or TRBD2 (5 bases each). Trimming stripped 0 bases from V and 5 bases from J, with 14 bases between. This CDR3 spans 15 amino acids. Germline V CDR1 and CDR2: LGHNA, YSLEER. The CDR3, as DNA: TGCGCCAGCAGCCAAGATGGGGCTAGCCGCGACGAGCAGTACTTC. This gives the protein CASSQDGASRDEQYF.

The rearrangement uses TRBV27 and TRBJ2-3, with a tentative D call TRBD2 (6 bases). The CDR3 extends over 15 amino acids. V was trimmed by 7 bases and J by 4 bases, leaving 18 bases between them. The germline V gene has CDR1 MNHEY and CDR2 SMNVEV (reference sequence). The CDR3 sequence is CASTLGGEVADTQYF. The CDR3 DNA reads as TGTGCCAGCACGTTGGGGGGTGAGGTCGCAGATACGCAGTATTTT.

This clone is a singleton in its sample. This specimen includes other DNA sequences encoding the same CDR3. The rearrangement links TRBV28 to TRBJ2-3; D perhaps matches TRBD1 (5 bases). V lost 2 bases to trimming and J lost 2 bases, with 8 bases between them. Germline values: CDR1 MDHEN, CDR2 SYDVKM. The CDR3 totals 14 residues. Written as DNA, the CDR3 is TGTGCCAGCAGTTTAGCAGGGTCCACAGATACGCAGTATTTT. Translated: CASSLAGSTDTQYF.

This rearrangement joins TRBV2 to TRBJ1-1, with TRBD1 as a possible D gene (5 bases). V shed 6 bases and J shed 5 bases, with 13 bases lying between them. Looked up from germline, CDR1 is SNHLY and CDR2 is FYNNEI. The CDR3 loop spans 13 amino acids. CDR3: CASSGLEGTEAFF. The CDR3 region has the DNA TGTGCCAGCAGCGGGTTGGAGGGGACTGAAGCTTTCTTT. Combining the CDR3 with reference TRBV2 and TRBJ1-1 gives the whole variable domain EPEVTQTPSHQVTQMGQEVILRCVPISNHLYFYWYRQILGQKVEFLVSFYNNEISEKSEIFDDQFSVERPDGSNFTLKIRSTKLEDSAMYFCASSGLEGTEAFFGQGTRLTVV.

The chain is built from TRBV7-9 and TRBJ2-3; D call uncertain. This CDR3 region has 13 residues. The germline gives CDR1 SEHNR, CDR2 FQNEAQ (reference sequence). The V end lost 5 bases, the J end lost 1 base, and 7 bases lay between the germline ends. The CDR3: CASSPQGTDTQYF. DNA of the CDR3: TGTGCCAGCAGCCCCCAAGGCACAGATACGCAGTATTTT. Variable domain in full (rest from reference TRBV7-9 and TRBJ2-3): DTGVSQNPRHKITKRGQNVTFRCDPISEHNRLYWYRQTLGQGPEFLTYFQNEAQLEKSRLLSDRFSAERPKGSFSTLEIQRTEQGDSAMYLCASSPQGTDTQYFGPGTRLTVL.

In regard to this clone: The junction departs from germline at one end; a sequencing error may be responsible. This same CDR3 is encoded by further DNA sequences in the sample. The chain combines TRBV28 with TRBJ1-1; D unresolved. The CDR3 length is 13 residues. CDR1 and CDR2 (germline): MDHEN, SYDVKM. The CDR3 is CASSLDGNTEAFF. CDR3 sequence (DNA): TGTGCTAGCAGCCTCGACGGGAACACTGAAGCTTTCTTT.

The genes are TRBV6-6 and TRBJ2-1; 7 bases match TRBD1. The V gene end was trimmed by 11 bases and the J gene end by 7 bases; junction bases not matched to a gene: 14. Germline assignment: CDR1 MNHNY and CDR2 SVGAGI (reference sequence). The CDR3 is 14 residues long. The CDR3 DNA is TGTGCCCGCCTCGAGACAGGGATGTGGAATGAGCAGTTCTTC. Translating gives CARLETGMWNEQFF.

CDR3 in amino acids: CASSSSRADTQYF. In DNA, the CDR3 is TGTGCCAGCAGTTCCTCCCGGGCAGATACGCAGTATTTT. This chain uses TRBV28 with TRBJ2-3, with unresolved D. Germline V gene lookup returns CDR1 MDHEN and CDR2 SYDVKM. The CDR3 is made up of 13 amino acids. The V and J ends lost 4 bases and 4 bases respectively, with 9 bases between them.

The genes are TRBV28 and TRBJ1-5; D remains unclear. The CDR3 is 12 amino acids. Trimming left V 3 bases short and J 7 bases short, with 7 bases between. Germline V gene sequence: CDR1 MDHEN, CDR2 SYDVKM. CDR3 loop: CASSLLKQPQHF. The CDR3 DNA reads TGTGCCAGCAGTTTGTTAAAGCAGCCCCAGCATTTT.

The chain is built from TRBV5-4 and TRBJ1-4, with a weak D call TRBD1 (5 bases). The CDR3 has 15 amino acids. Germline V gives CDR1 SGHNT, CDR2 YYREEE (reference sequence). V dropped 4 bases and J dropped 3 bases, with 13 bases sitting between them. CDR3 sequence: CASSQDGQSNEKLFF. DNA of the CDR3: TGTGCCAGCAGCCAAGACGGACAATCTAATGAAAAACTGTTTTTT.

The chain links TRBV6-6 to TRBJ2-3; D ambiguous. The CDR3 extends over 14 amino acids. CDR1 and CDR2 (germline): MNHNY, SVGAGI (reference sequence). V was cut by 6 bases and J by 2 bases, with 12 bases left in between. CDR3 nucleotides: TGTGCCAGCAGAATGGGGATCTACACAGATACGCAGTATTTT. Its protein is CASRMGIYTDTQYF.

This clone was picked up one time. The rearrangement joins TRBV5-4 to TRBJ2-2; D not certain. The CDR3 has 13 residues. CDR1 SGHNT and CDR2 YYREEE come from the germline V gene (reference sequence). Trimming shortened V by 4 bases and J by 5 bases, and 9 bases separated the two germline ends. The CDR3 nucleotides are TGTGCCAGCAGCACACTAAAAACCGGGGAGCTGTTTTTT. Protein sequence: CASSTLKTGELFF.

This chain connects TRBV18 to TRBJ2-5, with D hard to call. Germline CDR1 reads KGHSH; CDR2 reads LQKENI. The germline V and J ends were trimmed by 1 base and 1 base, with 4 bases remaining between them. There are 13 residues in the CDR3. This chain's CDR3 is CASSPQVQETQYF. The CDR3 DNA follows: TGTGCCAGCTCACCACAGGTCCAAGAGACCCAGTACTTC.

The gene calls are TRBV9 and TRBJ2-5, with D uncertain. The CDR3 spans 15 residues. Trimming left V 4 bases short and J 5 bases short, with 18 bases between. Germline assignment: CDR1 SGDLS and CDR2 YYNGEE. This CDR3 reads CASSPGAVPGETQYF. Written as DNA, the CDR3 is TGTGCCAGCAGCCCAGGAGCCGTCCCTGGGGAGACCCAGTACTTC. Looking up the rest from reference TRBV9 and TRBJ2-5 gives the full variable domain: DSGVTQTPKHLITATGQRVTLRCSPRSGDLSVYWYQQSLDQGLQFLIQYYNGEERAKGNILERFSAQQFPDLHSELNLSSLELGDSALYFCASSPGAVPGETQYFGPGTRLLVL.

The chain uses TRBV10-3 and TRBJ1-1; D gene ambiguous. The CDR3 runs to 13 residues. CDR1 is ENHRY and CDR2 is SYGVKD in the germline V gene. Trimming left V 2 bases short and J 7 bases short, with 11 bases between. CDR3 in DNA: TGTGCCATCAGTGAGGGGCCCGAACTTGAAGCTTTCTTT. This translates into CAISEGPELEAFF.